This is a list of T cell receptor beta chains from one sample in a study of shared clonotypes between healthy human individuals. The data were produced by immunoSEQ multiplex PCR, yet TCRdb's version contains in-frame clones alone and is incomplete. This table holds approximately 2.4 million clones, approximately 94% found once. The sample consisted of naive CD4+ T cells sorted from blood. Receptor source: a man younger than 35 in good health. CDR3s include the opening cysteine and the closing phenylalanine or tryptophan. Each record gives: J gene, CDR3 length, D gene, V gene, clone size, CDR3 DNA, CDR3 protein. The D gene is left open where the match is weak. Rows give clone size only sometimes, using once, few, many, or a class for an expanded clone.

>TRBJ1-5|15|-|TRBV27|-
TGTGCCAGCAGTTGGAGACTTGGGGGCAATCAGCCCCAGCATTTT
CASSWRLGGNQPQHF
>TRBJ2-2|16|TRBD1|TRBV11-3|-
TGTGCCAGCAGCTTAGAAGGGGACAGGGTCAGCGGGGAGCTGTTTTTT
CASSLEGDRVSGELFF
>TRBJ1-5|13|-|TRBV25-1|once
TGTGCCAGCAGGGGGCTGGACAATCAGCCCCAGCATTTT
CASRGLDNQPQHF
>TRBJ2-2|15|-|TRBV7-9|-
TGTGCCAGCAGCCTATCACCCCCTGGGACCGGGGAGCTGTTTTTT
CASSLSPPGTGELFF
>TRBJ1-1|13|-|TRBV4-1|-
TGCGCCAGCAGCCAAGATCAAGGCCCTGAAGCTTTCTTT
CASSQDQGPEAFF
>TRBJ1-5|16|-|TRBV6-6|-
TGTGCCAGCAGTTACTCACCCAGGATCAGCAATCAGCCCCAGCATTTT
CASSYSPRISNQPQHF
>TRBJ1-2|15|TRBD1|TRBV7-2|few
TGTGCCAGCAGCTCCCGGGACAGGGTTGACTATGGCTACACCTTC
CASSSRDRVDYGYTF
>TRBJ1-3|16|-|TRBV9|-
TGTGCCAGCAGCGTAGGGGACACCTTCTCTGGAAACACCATATATTTT
CASSVGDTFSGNTIYF
>TRBJ2-7|15|-|TRBV6-5|-
TGTGCCAGCAGTTACCCCATAACGAGCTCCTACGAGCAGTACTTC
CASSYPITSSYEQYF
>TRBJ1-2|13|-|TRBV6-5|-
TGTGCCAGCAGTCGGGGGATTAACTATGGCTACACCTTC
CASSRGINYGYTF
>TRBJ2-2|12|-|TRBV25-1|few
TGTGCCAGCAGTGAAAACACCGGGGAGCTGTTTTTT
CASSENTGELFF
>TRBJ1-2|12|-|TRBV6-1|-
TGTGCCAGCAGTGAAGGGGTTCGGGGCTACACCTTC
CASSEGVRGYTF
>TRBJ2-7|15|TRBD1|TRBV6-1|-
TGTGCCAGCAGACGGGACAGGGAGGCCTCCTACGAGCAGTACTTC
CASRRDREASYEQYF
>TRBJ1-4|13|-|TRBV5-1|-
TGCGCCAGCAGCTCCGGGACTAATGAAAAACTGTTTTTT
CASSSGTNEKLFF
>TRBJ1-5|13|-|TRBV4-1|-
TGCGCCAGCAGCCAAGTAACGGATCAGCCCCAGCATTTT
CASSQVTDQPQHF
>TRBJ2-4|15|TRBD1|TRBV4-1|-
TGCGCCAGCACCCCCTTTGGGGACAGGGTAAACATTCAGTACTTC
CASTPFGDRVNIQYF
>TRBJ2-3|16|-|TRBV5-1|-
TGCGCCAGCAGCCTCCCGTCGGGGACTAGCACAGATACGCAGTATTTT
CASSLPSGTSTDTQYF
>TRBJ1-4|16|-|TRBV4-1|-
TGCGCCAGCAGCCCTAGACAGACCACAGGGAATGAAAAACTGTTTTTT
CASSPRQTTGNEKLFF
>TRBJ1-1|12|-|TRBV28|-
TGTGCCAGCAGTTCGGATTACACTGAAGCTTTCTTT
CASSSDYTEAFF
>TRBJ2-3|15|-|TRBV7-2|-
TGTGCCAGCAGCTTAGGGGAAGTAGGGGCTTATACGCAGTATTTT
CASSLGEVGAYTQYF
>TRBJ1-2|14|-|TRBV5-6|-
TGTGCCAGCAGCTTGGTAGGGACTCACTATGGCTACACCTTC
CASSLVGTHYGYTF
>TRBJ2-3|17|TRBD2|TRBV4-1|-
TGCGCCAGCAGCCAACGCGGGGGGGCCGCTGGCACAGATACGCAGTATTTT
CASSQRGGAAGTDTQYF
>TRBJ2-1|14|TRBD1|TRBV5-1|-
TGCGCCAGCATGAGAGAGGGGGCACGCAATGAGCAGTTCTTC
CASMREGARNEQFF
>TRBJ2-5|11|-|TRBV30|-
TGTGCCTGGACGGGGCAAGAGACCCAGTACTTC
CAWTGQETQYF
>TRBJ2-2|15|-|TRBV13|-
TGTGCCAGCAGCCCAGGGGCGTACCTGACCGGGGAGCTGTTTTTT
CASSPGAYLTGELFF
>TRBJ2-6|17|TRBD2|TRBV4-3|-
TGCGCCAGCAGCCAAGAAGCGGGGAACTCTGGGGCCAACGTCCTGACTTTC
CASSQEAGNSGANVLTF
>TRBJ2-1|16|-|TRBV7-2|-
TGTGCCAGCAGCTTAGCGGGCTTTGGCGTCTATAATGAGCAGTTCTTC
CASSLAGFGVYNEQFF
>TRBJ2-1|12|-|TRBV5-5|-
TGTGCCAGCAGCTTGGTTTTTGTTGAGCAGTTCTTC
CASSLVFVEQFF
>TRBJ2-1|17|TRBD2|TRBV2|-
TGTGCCAGCAGTGAGTTTCCTAGCGGGAGCTCCTACAATGAGCAGTTCTTC
CASSEFPSGSSYNEQFF
>TRBJ2-7|12|-|TRBV10-1|few
TGCGCCAGCAGTGAAATGGTCTACGAGCAGTACTTC
CASSEMVYEQYF
>TRBJ1-6|15|-|TRBV19|-
TGTGCCAGTAGTATAGCTCGGACAGTTAATTCACCCCTCCACTTT
CASSIARTVNSPLHF
>TRBJ1-4|15|-|TRBV7-9|once
TGTGCCAGCAGCTTAGTTCTCAGGACTAATGAAAAACTGTTTTTT
CASSLVLRTNEKLFF
>TRBJ1-5|14|-|TRBV7-2|-
TGTGCCAGCAGCTTAGGGGCAGGGCATCAGCCCCAGCATTTT
CASSLGAGHQPQHF
>TRBJ2-7|14|TRBD2|TRBV7-2|-
TGTGCCAGCAGCTCCCTAGCGGGAGGCTACGAGCAGTACTTC
CASSSLAGGYEQYF
>TRBJ2-7|15|-|TRBV6-5|-
TGTGCCAGCAGAACCGACTCCCGTCCGGGGCTCGAGCAGTACTTC
CASRTDSRPGLEQYF
>TRBJ2-1|15|-|TRBV10-2|-
TGCGCCAGCAGTGAGTCGAAAACTAGGGCCAATGAGCAGTTCTTC
CASSESKTRANEQFF
>TRBJ2-7|13|-|TRBV29-1|-
TGCAGCGTTGCCACAGGGAGTTCCTACGAGCAGTACTTC
CSVATGSSYEQYF
>TRBJ2-5|12|-|TRBV2|-
TGTGCCAGCAGTGAATGGGGCGGGACCCAGTACTTC
CASSEWGGTQYF
>TRBJ2-7|13|TRBD1|TRBV27|once
TGTGCCAGAAAGGGACAGGGAATCCACGAGCAGTACTTC
CARKGQGIHEQYF
>TRBJ2-7|14|TRBD2|TRBV5-1|-
TGCGCCAGCAGCTTTGTAGCGGGGGAGTACGAGCAGTACTTC
CASSFVAGEYEQYF
>TRBJ1-4|13|TRBD1|TRBV30|-
TGTGCCTGGAGTGTCTCAGGGGGAGAAAAACTGTTTTTT
CAWSVSGGEKLFF
>TRBJ2-2|14|-|TRBV28|-
TGTGCCAGCCACATTGGCAGGGGCACCGGGGAGCTGTTTTTT
CASHIGRGTGELFF
>TRBJ2-7|17|-|TRBV7-9|-
TGTGCCAGCAGCCACAGGGGGCCTCGGCTAGCGGGAGTCGAGCAGTACTTC
CASSHRGPRLAGVEQYF
>TRBJ2-3|14|-|TRBV4-1|-
TGCGCCAGCAGCCAGCAGGCCAGCACAGATACGCAGTATTTT
CASSQQASTDTQYF
>TRBJ1-2|11|-|TRBV6-5|-
TGTGCCAGCAGTTACCGAGGTGGCTACACCTTC
CASSYRGGYTF